Listed below are T cell receptor beta chains from one sample, sequenced in a study of blood T cell repertoires in COVID-19. Repertoires were generated with immunoSEQ multiplex PCR, while TCRdb's copy carries only in-frame clones and drops some. The top ten clones hold approximately 8.2% of a sample with around 250,000 clones, approximately 86% of them seen once. The material sequenced was peripheral blood. All receptors come from a man aged 40-49 years with active or convalescent COVID-19. Both conserved end residues are part of each CDR3. The D gene is left open where the match is weak. Part of the rows lack a size; the others show once, few, many or a class for expanded clones.

v_gene: TRBV29-1
j_gene: TRBJ1-1
abundance: once
d_gene: NA
CDR3nt: TGCAGCGCTCATGTAGGAGGGAGGGCTGAAGCTTTCTTT
CDR3aa: CSAHVGGRAEAFF

v_gene: TRBV9
j_gene: TRBJ1-1
abundance: NA
d_gene: NA
CDR3nt: TGTGCCAGCAGCCCAGGACTGACTACTGAAGCTTTCTTT
CDR3aa: CASSPGLTTEAFF

v_gene: TRBV5-4
j_gene: TRBJ1-2
abundance: few
d_gene: TRBD1
CDR3nt: TGTGCCAGCAGCAACCGACAGGGGGCTGATGGCTACACCTTC
CDR3aa: CASSNRQGADGYTF

v_gene: TRBV9
j_gene: TRBJ2-7
abundance: NA
d_gene: TRBD2
CDR3nt: TGTGCCAGCAACCTAGCGGGAGAGGGCTACGAGCAGTACTTC
CDR3aa: CASNLAGEGYEQYF

v_gene: TRBV14
j_gene: TRBJ2-1
abundance: NA
d_gene: NA
CDR3nt: TGTGCCAGCAGTCCTCCCCCCAGCCGAGGGAGCTCCTACAATGAGCAGTTCTTC
CDR3aa: CASSPPPSRGSSYNEQFF

v_gene: TRBV7-2
j_gene: TRBJ2-5
abundance: NA
d_gene: TRBD1
CDR3nt: TGTGCCAGCAGCCCAGGACAGGGTATCAGGGAGACCCAGTACTTC
CDR3aa: CASSPGQGIRETQYF

v_gene: TRBV5-1
j_gene: TRBJ2-4
abundance: NA
d_gene: NA
CDR3nt: TGCGCCAGCAGCTCCACAGGAAACATTCAGTACTTC
CDR3aa: CASSSTGNIQYF

v_gene: TRBV25-1
j_gene: TRBJ1-1
abundance: NA
d_gene: NA
CDR3nt: TGTGCCAGCAGTGATGGGCAGGGACGATTAGCGGTAGCTTTCTTT
CDR3aa: CASSDGQGRLAVAFF

v_gene: TRBV7-6
j_gene: TRBJ2-1
abundance: NA
d_gene: TRBD1
CDR3nt: TGTGCCAGCAGCCGCGACAGGGTAGGATCCTACAATGAGCAGTTCTTC
CDR3aa: CASSRDRVGSYNEQFF

v_gene: TRBV28
j_gene: TRBJ1-5
abundance: NA
d_gene: TRBD1
CDR3nt: TGTGCCAGCAGACGCAGACAGGGTCATCAGCCCCAGCATTTT
CDR3aa: CASRRRQGHQPQHF

v_gene: TRBV18
j_gene: TRBJ2-7
abundance: NA
d_gene: NA
CDR3nt: TGTGCCAGCTCACCACCGACGGGACACCCCTACGAGCAGTACTTC
CDR3aa: CASSPPTGHPYEQYF

v_gene: TRBV28
j_gene: TRBJ1-5
abundance: NA
d_gene: NA
CDR3nt: TGTGCCAGCAGTTTCCCAGCGAATCAGCCCCAGCATTTT
CDR3aa: CASSFPANQPQHF

v_gene: TRBV7-9
j_gene: TRBJ1-3
abundance: NA
d_gene: NA
CDR3nt: TGTGCCAGCAGCTTGGGCCTGGACTCAAGCTCTGGAAACACCATATATTTT
CDR3aa: CASSLGLDSSSGNTIYF

v_gene: TRBV19
j_gene: TRBJ1-4
abundance: NA
d_gene: TRBD1
CDR3nt: TGTGCCAGTGATACAGGGACAGGGGAAGGAAAACTGTTTTTT
CDR3aa: CASDTGTGEGKLFF

v_gene: TRBV12-3/TRBV12-4
j_gene: TRBJ1-1
abundance: NA
d_gene: NA
CDR3nt: TGTGCCAGCAGTATAGGGGGGGGTGAAGCTTTCTTT
CDR3aa: CASSIGGGEAFF

v_gene: TRBV30
j_gene: TRBJ2-7
abundance: NA
d_gene: TRBD2
CDR3nt: TGTGCCTGGAGTACCCCGGGACTAGCGGGAGGGCCTCACGGCTACGAGCAGTACTTC
CDR3aa: CAWSTPGLAGGPHGYEQYF

v_gene: TRBV12-3/TRBV12-4
j_gene: TRBJ1-1
abundance: NA
d_gene: NA
CDR3nt: TGTGCCAGCAGCTACAGCACTGAAGCTTTCTTT
CDR3aa: CASSYSTEAFF

v_gene: TRBV7-9
j_gene: TRBJ2-7
abundance: NA
d_gene: TRBD1
CDR3nt: TGTGCCAGCAGCTTAGACAGGGGTGCCTACGAGCAGTACTTC
CDR3aa: CASSLDRGAYEQYF

v_gene: TRBV6-5
j_gene: TRBJ1-5
abundance: few
d_gene: NA
CDR3nt: TGTGCCAGCAGTTCCCTAGTCGATCAGCCCCAGCATTTT
CDR3aa: CASSSLVDQPQHF

v_gene: TRBV19
j_gene: TRBJ2-7
abundance: NA
d_gene: NA
CDR3nt: TGTGCCAGTATGTCGGACTCCGACCTGAAGCAGTACTTC
CDR3aa: CASMSDSDLKQYF

v_gene: TRBV27
j_gene: TRBJ1-5
abundance: NA
d_gene: NA
CDR3nt: TGTGCCAGCAGTTTAAGGGGATATGAGCCCCAGCATTTT
CDR3aa: CASSLRGYEPQHF

v_gene: TRBV6-5
j_gene: TRBJ1-2
abundance: NA
d_gene: TRBD1
CDR3nt: TGTGCCAGCAGTTACCAAGGGGGCGCCAGCTATGGCTACACCTTC
CDR3aa: CASSYQGGASYGYTF

v_gene: TRBV21-1
j_gene: TRBJ1-5
abundance: once
d_gene: NA
CDR3nt: TGTGCCAGCAGCAAAGCGTTTCAGTTTCATCAGCCCCAGCATTTT
CDR3aa: CASSKAFQFHQPQHF